This T cell receptor (beta chain) was profiled in a study of identical twins. Findings and caveats of the study: Out-of-frame beta chain sequences displayed weaker excess sharing between twins.

A universal primer binding site was introduced by template switching. The final cDNA contained unique molecular identifiers. From the 5' RACE reads, TCRdb called clonotypes with MiXCR, one entry per CDR3 protein. The table includes 600,000 to 800,000 distinct CDR3 sequences, 21% detected once. Unmatched junction bases numbered 5, after V lost 1 base and J lost 3 bases. This CDR3 contains 16 residues. This clonotype was counted ten times or more. The antigen is undetermined. Another study also made use of these data, one on T cells expressing NK-cell markers. That source adds: More than 5 donors had dominant NKG2C+ clonotypes that comprised about 1.0-7.5% of their CD8+ T cells.

The clonotype comes from a woman younger than 35 in good health. Sequencing input: PBMCs. This chain links TRBV12-3 or TRBV12-4 with TRBJ1-1, with TRBD1 matching 10 bases. CDR3 coding DNA: TGTGCCAGCAGTTTAGGACAGGGGGCTAGATACACTGAAGCTTTCTTT. Its protein is CASSLGQGARYTEAFF.